This TCR beta chain was profiled in a study of CD8 T cells in ankylosing spondylitis. From germline, CDR1 is MGHDK and CDR2 SYGVNS. The CDR3 loop spans 15 amino acids. Trimming removed 6 bases from V and 7 bases from J, with 18 bases in between. Points from the study as a whole: Earlier work had already found some motif variants in reactive arthritis synovial fluid and blood.

TCRdb independently ran MiXCR on the 5' RACE reads; one entry per CDR3 protein. Counted here are 39,000 or so distinct CDR3 sequences, about 9.4% occurring once; the ten biggest clones make up roughly 16%. For this clonotype: The antigen is undetermined.

This TCR was recovered from a male donor with ankylosing spondylitis or in good health (not recorded which). V is TRBV25-1 and J is TRBJ1-4, with a tentative D call TRBD1 (6 bases). The sample taken for sequencing was blood, either unsorted or a sorted T cell fraction (not recorded which). The CDR3 DNA reads as TGTGCCAGCAGCGATACTAGGGGAGGGGGTGAAAAACTGTTTTTT. This translates into CASSDTRGGGEKLFF.